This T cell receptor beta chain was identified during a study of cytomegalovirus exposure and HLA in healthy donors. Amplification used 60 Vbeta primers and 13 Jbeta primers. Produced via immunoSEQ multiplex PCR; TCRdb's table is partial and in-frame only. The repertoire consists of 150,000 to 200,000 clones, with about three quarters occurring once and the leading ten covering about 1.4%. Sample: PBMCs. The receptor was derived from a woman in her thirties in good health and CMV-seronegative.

The CDR3 nucleotides are TGCGCCAGCAGTCAATCGAACAGGGAAGGTGTTTTGGGCTACACCTTC. This sequence encodes CASSQSNREGVLGYTF. V gene TRBV23-1 combines with J gene TRBJ1-2; TRBD1 might be the D (6 bases). TRBV23-1 is classed as an ORF, of uncertain function. The CDR3 runs to 16 residues. The V and J ends lost 0 bases and 8 bases respectively, with 19 bases between them.